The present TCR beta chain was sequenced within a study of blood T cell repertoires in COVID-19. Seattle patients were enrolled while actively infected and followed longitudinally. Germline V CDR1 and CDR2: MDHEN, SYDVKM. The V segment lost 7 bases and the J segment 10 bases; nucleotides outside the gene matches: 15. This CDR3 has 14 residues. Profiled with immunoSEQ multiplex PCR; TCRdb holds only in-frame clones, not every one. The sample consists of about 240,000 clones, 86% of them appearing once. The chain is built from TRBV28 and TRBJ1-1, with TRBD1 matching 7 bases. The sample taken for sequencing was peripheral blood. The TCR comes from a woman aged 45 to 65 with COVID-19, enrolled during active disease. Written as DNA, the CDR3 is TGTGCCAGCACCCCGGACAGGACCGCCACAGGAGCTTTCTTT. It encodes CASTPDRTATGAFF.